These 20 T cell receptor beta chains came from one sample sequenced in a study of T cell responses to AZD1222 COVID-19 vaccine. TCRdb's table, derived via immunoSEQ multiplex PCR, lists solely in-frame clones and lacks some. The sample lists over 95,000 clones; just over 90% were seen once. This specimen consisted of peripheral blood, obtained on day 0 of AZD1222 vaccination. Receptors were obtained from an adult in good health.

This clone has more than one count but fewer than ten. The rearrangement links TRBV3-1 (or the pseudogene TRBV3-2) to TRBJ2-7; the D is unclear. V was trimmed by 5 bases and J by 6 bases, leaving 14 bases between them. The CDR3 runs 13 residues. The germline V gene encodes CDR1 LGHDT and CDR2 YNNKEL (reference sequence). The CDR3 DNA sequence: TGTGCCAGCAGCAGACTTGAGAGATCCGAGCAGTACTTC. Its translation is CASSRLERSEQYF.

The J gene is TRBJ2-7, the V gene TRBV7-9; TRBD2 matches at 9 bases. Germline V gene lookup returns CDR1 SEHNR and CDR2 FQNEAQ (reference sequence). Trimming at V came to 5 bases and at J to 1 base, leaving 9 bases not matched to a gene. This CDR3 region has 16 residues. CDR3 amino acids: CASSPLAGSRSYEQYF. CDR3 sequence (DNA): TGTGCCAGCAGCCCCCTAGCGGGGTCCAGATCCTACGAGCAGTACTTC.

This chain links TRBV5-5 with TRBJ2-2; TRBD2 agrees at 14 bases. Germline lookup yields CDR1 SGHKS and CDR2 YYEKEE (reference sequence). Trimming cost V 2 bases and J 4 bases; bases outside gene matches: 13. This CDR3 has 20 amino acids. CDR3 nucleotide sequence: TGTGCCAGCAGCTTTAGGGTGACTAGCGGGGGGGCCGTAGGCACCGGGGAGCTGTTTTTT. This sequence encodes CASSFRVTSGGAVGTGELFF.

J is TRBJ2-3 and V is TRBV6-5; D possibly matches TRBD1 or TRBD2 (6 bases each). CDR1 is MNHEY, CDR2 SVGAGI, per germline. This CDR3 region has 15 residues. Deletions cut 6 bases from V and 4 bases from J, with 17 bases between. As DNA, the CDR3 is TGTGCCAGCAGCCGGGCCCGGGGGCGGGCAGATACGCAGTATTTT. It encodes CASSRARGRADTQYF.

The chain recombines TRBV19 with TRBJ1-4, with a weak D call TRBD1 (5 bases). V was pared by 3 bases and J by 7 bases, with 12 bases between. This CDR3 spans 14 amino acids. Per the germline V gene, CDR1 is LNHDA and CDR2 is SQIVND (reference sequence). The DNA for the CDR3 is TGTGCCAGTAGTATGGCAGGGATCGGTGAAAAACTGTTTTTT. Translation gives CASSMAGIGEKLFF.

The genes are TRBV4-1 and TRBJ2-1; possibly TRBD2 for D (6 bases). V was trimmed by 4 bases and J by 8 bases, leaving 12 bases between them. Per germline, CDR1 MGHRA and CDR2 YSYEKL. There are 13 residues in the CDR3. The CDR3 spells CASSPGGGDEQFF. CDR3 sequence (DNA): TGCGCCAGCAGCCCCGGGGGAGGCGATGAGCAGTTCTTC.

This clone appeared once. The genes are TRBV30 and TRBJ1-1; D is unclear. This CDR3 has 12 amino acids. The V gene's germline CDR1 is GTSNPN and CDR2 SVGIG (reference sequence). The V gene lost 3 bases and the J gene lost 1 base, with 6 bases spanning the gap. CDR3 bases: TGTGCCTGGAGACCCAGGAACACTGAAGCTTTCTTT. This codes for CAWRPRNTEAFF.

The chain carries TRBV20-1 and TRBJ1-5; D is unresolved. Germline V CDR1 and CDR2: DFQATT, SNEGSKA (reference sequence). This CDR3 comprises 11 residues. Trimming took off 7 bases at V and 2 bases at J, with 6 bases between the two ends. The DNA for the CDR3 is TGCAGTGTTATTGGCAATCAGCCCCAGCATTTT. Its protein product is CSVIGNQPQHF.

This chain uses TRBV3-1 (or the pseudogene TRBV3-2) with TRBJ1-5; D perhaps matches TRBD1 (5 bases). V dropped 3 bases and J dropped 3 bases, with 9 bases sitting between them. The CDR3 totals 14 residues. Germline CDR1 and CDR2: LGHDT and YNNKEL (reference sequence). The chain's CDR3 is CASSHKQDNQPQHF. In nucleotides, the CDR3 is TGTGCCAGCAGCCATAAACAGGACAATCAGCCCCAGCATTTT.

This clone was observed once. The J gene is TRBJ2-7, the V gene TRBV27, with 7 bases matching TRBD2. Germline V gene sequence: CDR1 MNHEY, CDR2 SMNVEV (reference sequence). V lost 8 bases, J lost 3 bases, and 19 bases stayed unmatched. CDR3 length: 17 residues. Here the CDR3 DNA reads TGTGCCAGCGGGGGGGGGTCAGAGACCCAATCGTACTACGAGCAGTACTTC. Its translation: CASGGGSETQSYYEQYF.

The rearrangement uses TRBV13 and TRBJ2-1, with TRBD1 identical over 9 bases. CDR3 length equals 15 residues. Germline lookup yields CDR1 PRHDT and CDR2 FYEKMQ (reference sequence). V was clipped by 4 bases and J by 3 bases; unmatched bases: 4. CDR3 sequence reads: CASSSRQGGYNEQFF. CDR3 bases: TGTGCCAGCAGCTCACGACAGGGGGGCTACAATGAGCAGTTCTTC.

This clone was counted between two and nine times. This chain joins TRBV2 and TRBJ2-7; tentatively, D is TRBD1 or TRBD2 (5 bases each). V lost 4 bases and J lost 5, with 15 bases in between. Germline V CDR1 and CDR2: SNHLY, FYNNEI. There are 14 residues in the CDR3. The DNA of the CDR3 is TGTGCCAGCAGTGCGGGGCAGCACGGCGACGAGCAGTACTTC. Translating gives CASSAGQHGDEQYF.

The rearrangement links TRBV4-2 to TRBJ1-4; the D gene is possibly TRBD1 (6 bases). The V gene's germline CDR1 is LGHNA and CDR2 YNFKEQ. Deletions cut 4 bases from V and 7 bases from J, with 28 bases between. The CDR3 is made up of 19 amino acids. CDR3 in DNA: TGTGCCAGCAGCCTATCGACCCGGGGAGGGACAACCCAAGGTGAAAAACTGTTTTTT. Its protein product is CASSLSTRGGTTQGEKLFF.

CDR3: CASSRVQSLRGYTF. DNA of the CDR3: TGTGCCAGCAGCCGTGTTCAGTCTTTGCGAGGCTACACCTTC. The V call is TRBV5-8, the J call TRBJ1-2; unclear D gene. The length of the CDR3 is 14 residues. Between the trimmed V and J ends, which lost 4 bases and 8 bases, there was a span of 18 bases. Germline V CDR1 and CDR2: SGHTS, YDEGEE. The variable domain in full, completed from reference TRBV5-8 and TRBJ1-2, reads EAGVTQSPTHLIKTRGQQATLRCSPISGHTSVYWYQQALGLGLQFLLWYDEGEERNRGNFPPRFSGRQFPNYSSELNVNALELEDSALYLCASSRVQSLRGYTFGSGTRLTVV.

This clone was seen a single time. The V gene is TRBV6-6, the J gene TRBJ1-2, with a tentative D call TRBD1 (6 bases). CDR3 length: 16 residues. In germline, CDR1 is MNHNY, CDR2 SVGAGI (reference sequence). V gave up 8 bases and J gave up 5 bases, with 24 bases separating them. CDR3 region: CASRGPGLGARYGYTF. DNA of the CDR3: TGTGCCAGCCGTGGGCCGGGCCTGGGGGCGAGGTATGGCTACACCTTC.

The rearrangement links TRBV28 to TRBJ1-2; TRBD1 matches at 7 bases. Per the germline V gene, CDR1 is MDHEN and CDR2 is SYDVKM. V was clipped by 4 bases and J by 2 bases; unmatched bases: 10. This CDR3 is 16 amino acids long. This CDR3 is CASSSGGGGGNYGYTF. The CDR3 coding sequence is TGTGCCAGCAGTTCTGGAGGGGGCGGGGGCAACTATGGCTACACCTTC.

The chain links TRBV19 to TRBJ1-3; TRBD1 matches at 7 bases. After removal of 7 bases from V and 0 bases from J, the junction contained 18 bases not matched to a gene. The CDR3 runs to 19 residues. The germline gives CDR1 LNHDA, CDR2 SQIVND (reference sequence). CDR3 bases: TGTGCCAGTACCGCCACCATGGACAGGAGGTCTAGCTCTGGAAACACCATATATTTT. Protein sequence: CASTATMDRRSSSGNTIYF.

V is TRBV19 and J is TRBJ1-1; D perhaps matches TRBD1 (6 bases). The CDR3 contains 16 residues. Trimming removed 0 bases from V and 5 bases from J, with 16 bases in between. Looked up from germline, CDR1 is LNHDA and CDR2 is SQIVND (reference sequence). CDR3 in amino acids: CASSIDSGAARTEAFF. The CDR3 DNA reads TGTGCCAGTAGTATAGATTCGGGGGCGGCGAGAACTGAAGCTTTCTTT.

A note on this clone: Other DNA sequences from this sample encode an identical CDR3 as well. V and J are TRBV28 and TRBJ1-2; D uncertain. CDR3 length: 14 residues. Germline lookup yields CDR1 MDHEN and CDR2 SYDVKM. V gave up 4 bases and J gave up 3 bases, with 12 bases separating them. The CDR3 sequence: CASSSPSVDYGYTF. The CDR3 region has the DNA TGTGCCAGCAGTTCCCCGTCTGTTGACTATGGCTACACCTTC.

V and J are TRBV27 and TRBJ2-5, with 7 bases that match TRBD1. Germline V gene lookup returns CDR1 MNHEY and CDR2 SMNVEV (reference sequence). The CDR3 has 16 residues. Trimming at V came to 6 bases and at J to 1 base, leaving 11 bases not matched to a gene. The CDR3, as DNA: TGTGCCAGCAGACCCGACAGGGCTAACGTCCAAGAGACCCAGTACTTC. Translating gives CASRPDRANVQETQYF.